One T cell receptor beta chain is described in this entry. What it binds is not known. One junction end disagrees with the germline gene, perhaps due to a read error. Sequencing was performed with immunoSEQ multiplex PCR; in TCRdb, only in-frame clones are kept and a portion is missing. The sample carries over 75,000 clones, around 88% recorded once. The CDR3 covers 12 residues. CDR1 MNHEY and CDR2 SVGAGI come from the germline V gene. The data were obtained in a study of T cell responses to AZD1222 COVID-19 vaccine. Study results and caveats: Increases in Spike-specific TCR breadth and depth were seen after two AZD1222 doses.

This TCR derives from an adult who received the AZD1222 COVID-19 vaccine. The sequences come from peripheral blood, collected 28 days after the second AZD1222 dose. This rearrangement joins TRBV6-5 to TRBJ1-4; 8 bases are a match to TRBD1. This CDR3 is CASSSLTGAVVF. The DNA of the CDR3 is TGTGCCAGCAGTTCCCTGACAGGGGCGGTGGTTTTT.